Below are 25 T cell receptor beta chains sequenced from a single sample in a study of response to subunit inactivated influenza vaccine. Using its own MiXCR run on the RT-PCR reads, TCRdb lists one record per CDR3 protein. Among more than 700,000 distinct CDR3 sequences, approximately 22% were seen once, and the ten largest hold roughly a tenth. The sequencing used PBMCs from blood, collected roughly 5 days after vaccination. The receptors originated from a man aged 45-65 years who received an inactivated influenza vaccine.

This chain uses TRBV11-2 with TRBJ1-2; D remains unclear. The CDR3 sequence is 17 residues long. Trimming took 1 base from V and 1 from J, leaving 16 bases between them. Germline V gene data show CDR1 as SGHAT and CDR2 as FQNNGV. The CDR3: CASSLALAGPYNYGYTF. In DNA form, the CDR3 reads TGTGCCAGCAGCTTAGCTTTGGCAGGACCTTATAACTATGGCTACACCTTC. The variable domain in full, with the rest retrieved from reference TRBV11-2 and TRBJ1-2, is EAGVAQSPRYKIIEKRQSVAFWCNPISGHATLYWYQQILGQGPKLLIQFQNNGVVDDSQLPKDRFSAERLKGVDSTLKIQPAKLEDSAVYLCASSLALAGPYNYGYTFGSGTRLTVV.

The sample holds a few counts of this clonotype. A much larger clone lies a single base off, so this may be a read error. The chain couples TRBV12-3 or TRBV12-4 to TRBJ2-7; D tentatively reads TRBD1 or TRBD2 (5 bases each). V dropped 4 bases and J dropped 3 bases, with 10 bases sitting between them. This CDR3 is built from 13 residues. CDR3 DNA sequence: TGTGCCAGCAGTTCGGGACGGTTCTACGAGCAGTACTTC. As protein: CASSSGRFYEQYF.

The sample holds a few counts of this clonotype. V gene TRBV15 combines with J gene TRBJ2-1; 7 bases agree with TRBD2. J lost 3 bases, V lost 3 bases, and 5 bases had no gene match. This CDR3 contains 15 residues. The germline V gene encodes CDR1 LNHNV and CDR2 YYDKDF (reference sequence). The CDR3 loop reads CATSRGEGLYNEQFF. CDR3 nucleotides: TGTGCCACCAGCAGGGGGGAGGGCCTCTACAATGAGCAGTTCTTC.

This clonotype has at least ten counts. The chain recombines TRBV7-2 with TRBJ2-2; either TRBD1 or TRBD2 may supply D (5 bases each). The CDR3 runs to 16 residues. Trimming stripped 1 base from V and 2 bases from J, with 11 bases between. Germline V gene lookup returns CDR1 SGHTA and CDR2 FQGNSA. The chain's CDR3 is CASSLVGTANTGELFF. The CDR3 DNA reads TGTGCCAGCAGCTTAGTTGGGACGGCTAACACCGGGGAGCTGTTTTTT.

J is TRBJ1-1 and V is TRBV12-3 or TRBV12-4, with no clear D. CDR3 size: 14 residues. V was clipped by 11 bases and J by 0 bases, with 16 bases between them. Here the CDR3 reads CASPPDGMNTEAFF. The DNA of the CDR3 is TGTGCCTCCCCTCCCGACGGGATGAACACTGAAGCTTTCTTT.

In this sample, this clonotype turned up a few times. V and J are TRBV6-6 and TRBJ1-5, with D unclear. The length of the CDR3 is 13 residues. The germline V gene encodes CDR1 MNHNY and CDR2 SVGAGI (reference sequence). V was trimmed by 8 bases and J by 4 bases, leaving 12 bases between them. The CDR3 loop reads CASGGPENQPQHF. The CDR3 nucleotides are TGTGCCAGCGGTGGCCCCGAGAATCAGCCCCAGCATTTT.

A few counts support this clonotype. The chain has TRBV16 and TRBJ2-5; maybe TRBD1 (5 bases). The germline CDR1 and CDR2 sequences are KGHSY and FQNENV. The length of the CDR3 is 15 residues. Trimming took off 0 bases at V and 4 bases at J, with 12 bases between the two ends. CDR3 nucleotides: TGTGCCAGCAGCCAATCGCAGGGTATTGGAGAGACCCAGTACTTC. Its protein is CASSQSQGIGETQYF.

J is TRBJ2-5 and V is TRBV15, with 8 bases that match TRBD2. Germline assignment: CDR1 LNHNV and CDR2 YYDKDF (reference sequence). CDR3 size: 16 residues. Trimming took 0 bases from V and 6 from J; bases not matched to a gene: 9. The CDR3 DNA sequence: TGTGCCACCAGCAGAGATGCGGCTAGCGGGCTAAAGACCCAGTACTTC. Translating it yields CATSRDAASGLKTQYF.

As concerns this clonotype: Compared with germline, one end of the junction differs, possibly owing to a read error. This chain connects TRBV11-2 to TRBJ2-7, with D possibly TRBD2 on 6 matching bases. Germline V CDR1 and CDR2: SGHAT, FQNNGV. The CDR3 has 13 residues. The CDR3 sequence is CACSLERGTEQYF. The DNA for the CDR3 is TGTGCCTGCAGCTTAGAACGGGGGACCGAGCAGTACTTC.

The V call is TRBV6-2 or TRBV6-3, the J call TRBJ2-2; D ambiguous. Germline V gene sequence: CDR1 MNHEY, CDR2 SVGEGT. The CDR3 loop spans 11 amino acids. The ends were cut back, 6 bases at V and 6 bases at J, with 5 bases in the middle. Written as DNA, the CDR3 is TGTGCCAGCAGGCTCCCCGGGGAGCTGTTTTTT. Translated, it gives CASRLPGELFF.

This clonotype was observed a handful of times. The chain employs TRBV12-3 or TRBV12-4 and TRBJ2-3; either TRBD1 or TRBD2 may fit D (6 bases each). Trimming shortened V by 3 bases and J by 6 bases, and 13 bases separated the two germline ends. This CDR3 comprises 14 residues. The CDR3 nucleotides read TGTGCCAGCAGTTTCAACGGGGGCGGGGATACGCAGTATTTT. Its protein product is CASSFNGGGDTQYF.

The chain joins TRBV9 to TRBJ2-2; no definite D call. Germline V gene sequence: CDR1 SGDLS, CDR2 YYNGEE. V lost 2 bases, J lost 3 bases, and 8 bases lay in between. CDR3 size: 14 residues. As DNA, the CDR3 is TGTGCCAGCAGCGTGGCCGCGGACACCGGGGAGCTGTTTTTT. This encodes CASSVAADTGELFF.

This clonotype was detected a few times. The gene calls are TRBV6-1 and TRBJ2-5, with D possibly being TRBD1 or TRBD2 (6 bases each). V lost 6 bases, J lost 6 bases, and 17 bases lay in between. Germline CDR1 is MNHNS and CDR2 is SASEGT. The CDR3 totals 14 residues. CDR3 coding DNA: TGTGCCAGCAGGCCTTTTTTGGGGGGCCAGACCCAGTACTTC. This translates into CASRPFLGGQTQYF.

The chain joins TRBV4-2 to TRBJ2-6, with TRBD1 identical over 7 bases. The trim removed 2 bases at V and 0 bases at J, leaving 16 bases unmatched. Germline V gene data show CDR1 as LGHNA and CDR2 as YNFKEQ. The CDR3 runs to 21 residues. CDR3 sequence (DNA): TGTGCCAGCAGCCAACCCCCAAAGCGACAGGGATTGGCCTCTGGGGCCAACGTCCTGACTTTC. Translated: CASSQPPKRQGLASGANVLTF.

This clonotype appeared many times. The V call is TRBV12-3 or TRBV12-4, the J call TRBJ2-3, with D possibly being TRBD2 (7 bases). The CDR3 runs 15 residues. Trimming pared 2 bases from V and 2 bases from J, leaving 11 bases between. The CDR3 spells CASSLRGGATDTQYF. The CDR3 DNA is TGTGCCAGCAGTTTAAGAGGGGGGGCCACAGATACGCAGTATTTT.

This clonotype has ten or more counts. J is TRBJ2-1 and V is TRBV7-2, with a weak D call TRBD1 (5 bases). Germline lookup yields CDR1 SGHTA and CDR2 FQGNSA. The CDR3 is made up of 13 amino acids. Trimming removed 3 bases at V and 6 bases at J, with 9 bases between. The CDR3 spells CASSFGRGNEQFF. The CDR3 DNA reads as TGTGCCAGCAGCTTTGGTAGGGGCAATGAGCAGTTCTTC.

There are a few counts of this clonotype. For the CDR3, the DNA is TGCGCCAGCAGCTCTAGCGGGTCTACCCACAATGAGCAGTTCTTC. Translation gives CASSSSGSTHNEQFF. The V call is TRBV5-1, the J call TRBJ2-1, with 8 bases lining up with TRBD2. Germline assignment: CDR1 SGHRS and CDR2 YFSETQ. Trimming removed 3 bases from V and 5 bases from J; junction bases left unmatched: 7. This CDR3 region has 15 residues.

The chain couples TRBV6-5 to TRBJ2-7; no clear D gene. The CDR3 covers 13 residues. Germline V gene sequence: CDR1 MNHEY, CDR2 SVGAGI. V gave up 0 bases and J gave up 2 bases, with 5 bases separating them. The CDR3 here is CASSYSVTYEQYF. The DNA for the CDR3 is TGTGCCAGCAGTTACTCTGTAACCTACGAGCAGTACTTC.

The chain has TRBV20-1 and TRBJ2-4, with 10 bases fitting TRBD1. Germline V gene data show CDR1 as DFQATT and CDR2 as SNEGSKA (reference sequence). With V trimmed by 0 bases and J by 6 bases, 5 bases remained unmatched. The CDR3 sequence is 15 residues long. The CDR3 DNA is TGCAGTGCTAGAGATCCAGGACAGGGGGGAAACATTCAGTACTTC. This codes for CSARDPGQGGNIQYF.

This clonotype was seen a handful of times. CDR3 protein: CASSWESDMNTEAFF. CDR3 in DNA: TGCGCCAGCAGCTGGGAAAGTGACATGAACACTGAAGCTTTCTTT. V usage is TRBV5-1 and J usage is TRBJ1-1; D gene ambiguous. V was clipped by 3 bases and J by 0 bases, with 12 bases between them. Germline CDR1 and CDR2: SGHRS and YFSETQ. The CDR3 length is 15 residues.

The CDR3 here is CSARFPLALSSYEQYF. DNA for the CDR3: TGCAGTGCTAGATTCCCTCTAGCGCTTAGCTCCTACGAGCAGTACTTC. V usage is TRBV20-1 and J usage is TRBJ2-7; D may be TRBD2 (6 bases). Germline assignment: CDR1 DFQATT and CDR2 SNEGSKA (reference sequence). Trimming pared 2 bases from V and 0 bases from J, leaving 17 bases between. The CDR3 has 16 amino acids.

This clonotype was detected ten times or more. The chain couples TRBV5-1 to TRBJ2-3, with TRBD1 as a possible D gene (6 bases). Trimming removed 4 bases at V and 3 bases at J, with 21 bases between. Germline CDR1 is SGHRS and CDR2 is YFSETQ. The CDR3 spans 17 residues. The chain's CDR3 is CASSGGAGTPGTDTQYF. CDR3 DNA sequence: TGCGCCAGCAGCGGAGGAGCCGGGACACCAGGGACAGATACGCAGTATTTT. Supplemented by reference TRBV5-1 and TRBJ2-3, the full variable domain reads KAGVTQTPRYLIKTRGQQVTLSCSPISGHRSVSWYQQTPGQGLQFLFEYFSETQRNKGNFPGRFSGRQFSNSRSEMNVSTLELGDSALYLCASSGGAGTPGTDTQYFGPGTRLTVL.

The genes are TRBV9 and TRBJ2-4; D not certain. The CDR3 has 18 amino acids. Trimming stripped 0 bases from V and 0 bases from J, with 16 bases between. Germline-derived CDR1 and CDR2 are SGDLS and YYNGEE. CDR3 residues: CASSVGVTLSLAKNIQYF. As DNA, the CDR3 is TGTGCCAGCAGCGTAGGGGTAACATTGTCTTTAGCCAAAAACATTCAGTACTTC.

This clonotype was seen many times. The CDR3 here is CSARASGRAGEQFF. The CDR3 DNA follows: TGCAGTGCTAGAGCTAGCGGGAGGGCGGGTGAGCAGTTCTTC. V gene TRBV20-1 combines with J gene TRBJ2-1, with 12 bases matching TRBD2. The J segment lost 9 bases and the V segment lost 1 base, leaving 4 bases of the junction unmatched. This CDR3 is built from 14 residues. In germline, CDR1 is DFQATT, CDR2 SNEGSKA (reference sequence).

CDR3 region: CASTGTDLSYEQYF. For the CDR3, the DNA is TGTGCCAGCACCGGGACGGACCTTTCTTACGAGCAGTACTTC. The chain uses TRBV7-9 and TRBJ2-7; D tentatively fits TRBD1 or TRBD2 (5 bases each). CDR1 and CDR2 (germline): SEHNR, FQNEAQ (reference sequence). With 7 bases removed from V and 4 bases from J, the gap between germline ends came to 17 bases. The CDR3 spans 14 residues. The full variable domain, in which reference TRBV7-9 and TRBJ2-7 provide the parts outside the CDR3, is DTGVSQNPRHKITKRGQNVTFRCDPISEHNRLYWYRQTLGQGPEFLTYFQNEAQLEKSRLLSDRFSAERPKGSFSTLEIQRTEQGDSAMYLCASTGTDLSYEQYFGPGTRLTVT.